These 2 T cell receptor beta chains came from one sample sequenced in a study of T cell repertoires in cytomegalovirus infection (dated by TCRdb to 2018 to 2020). Sequencer: Illumina HiSeq 1500. TCRdb reran the public reads through fastp at Q25 and MiXCR, keeping productive beta chains. Each entry is one CDR3 protein sequence, shown with its most common DNA and genes. The sample table holds around 740,000 distinct CDR3 sequences, of which 35% to 45% were seen once. The top ten constitute 2.5% to 3.5% of the sample. The sequenced sample consisted of PBMCs. These receptors all stem from a human donor in good health (CMV status not recorded). Some clones in this sample may be carry-over from other donors' samples.

Comments on this clonotype: A much larger clone is a single base away; this may be a read error. The final CDR3 position lacks the conserved phenylalanine or tryptophan, pointing to a likely read error. V and J are TRBV7-2 and TRBJ1-5; 10 bases fit TRBD1. Germline trimming cut 1 base from V and 6 bases from J; bases unmatched to any gene: 3. The CDR3 covers 15 residues. Germline values: CDR1 SGHTA, CDR2 FQGNSA. The DNA of the CDR3 is TGTGCCAGCAGCTTAGGGGGACAGGGGAGTCAGCCCCAGCATTTG. This translates into CASSLGGQGSQPQHL.

V usage is TRBV5-6 and J usage is TRBJ2-5; 7 positions agree with TRBD2. V lost 0 bases and J lost 7; bases outside the gene matches: 12. The CDR3 length is 16 residues. Germline V CDR1 and CDR2: SGHDT, YYEEEE. The CDR3 DNA reads TGTGCCAGCAGCTTGGAAGAGGGGAGGGATTTTGGGACCCAGTACTTC. Translated: CASSLEEGRDFGTQYF.